The rows below give T cell receptor beta chains drawn from one sample of a study of cytomegalovirus exposure and HLA in healthy donors. Some clones are missing from TCRdb's copy, which holds only in-frame ones; the method was immunoSEQ multiplex PCR. The sample carries about 160,000 clones, about 84% recorded once. The sample consisted of PBMCs. Receptors originate from a man aged 45-65 years in good health and CMV-seropositive. Each CDR3 is given with its conserved first and last residue. A D gene is named only where the DNA matches it firmly. Expanded clones get a size class; other rows say once, few or many, or leave the size out.

j_gene	abundance	v_gene	d_gene	CDR3aa	CDR3nt
TRBJ2-7	few	TRBV15	TRBD2	CATSREYREGYEQYF	TGTGCCACCAGCAGAGAATACCGGGAGGGCTACGAGCAGTACTTC
TRBJ1-1	NA	TRBV2	NA	CASSPERNTEAFF	TGTGCCAGCAGTCCAGAGCGGAACACTGAAGCTTTCTTT
TRBJ1-6	few	TRBV6-5	TRBD1	CASSYNSYRGGSPLHF	TGTGCCAGCAGTTACAATTCCTACAGGGGTGGGTCACCCCTCCACTTT
TRBJ2-7	once	TRBV28	TRBD2	CASRGFGTRTVQYF	TGTGCCAGCAGGGGCTTCGGGACTAGAACTGTGCAGTACTTC
TRBJ2-7	NA	TRBV6-5	NA	CASSRTHRATFLQYF	TGTGCCAGCAGTCGGACTCACCGGGCCACCTTTTTGCAGTACTTC
TRBJ2-7	once	TRBV7-2	NA	CASSLGASVTYEQYF	TGTGCCAGCAGCTTAGGGGCTAGCGTCACCTACGAGCAGTACTTC
TRBJ2-1	NA	TRBV5-6	NA	CASSLGWGVAYNEQFF	TGTGCCAGCAGCTTGGGATGGGGAGTGGCTTACAATGAGCAGTTCTTC
TRBJ2-7	NA	TRBV11-2	TRBD2	CASSSIKSGSNYEQYF	TGTGCCAGCAGCTCCATCAAAAGCGGGAGCAACTACGAGCAGTACTTC
TRBJ2-7	few	TRBV7-9	NA	CASSPLYEQYF	TGTGCCAGCAGCCCCCTCTACGAGCAGTACTTC
TRBJ1-2	few	TRBV9	NA	CASSAGGVYGYTF	TGTGCCAGCAGCGCCGGGGGGGTCTATGGCTACACCTTC
TRBJ2-7	NA	TRBV7-6	TRBD1	CASTLSTGWNYEQYF	TGTGCCAGCACTCTCTCGACAGGGTGGAACTACGAGCAGTACTTC
TRBJ2-7	NA	TRBV7-2	TRBD2	CASSLDTSGTYEQYF	TGTGCCAGCAGCTTAGATACTAGCGGAACCTACGAGCAGTACTTC
TRBJ1-5	NA	TRBV4-1	NA	CASSPGRGNSNQPQHF	TGCGCCAGCAGCCCTGGCCGGGGGAATAGCAATCAGCCCCAGCATTTT
TRBJ2-7	NA	TRBV28	TRBD2	CASSLLTLAGRTYEQYF	TGTGCCAGCAGTTTATTAACCCTAGCGGGGCGTACCTACGAGCAGTACTTC
TRBJ1-5	NA	TRBV19	NA	CASTTARAPQHF	TGTGCCAGTACCACAGCGAGGGCGCCCCAGCATTTT
TRBJ1-3	NA	TRBV10-3	NA	CAISGTTSGNTIYF	TGTGCCATCAGTGGGACAACCTCTGGAAACACCATATATTTT
TRBJ2-2	NA	TRBV4-1	TRBD2	CASSLVAGGSTGELFF	TGCGCCAGCAGCCTCGTAGCGGGAGGTAGCACCGGGGAGCTGTTTTTT
TRBJ2-3	NA	TRBV9	NA	CASSVGLFSDTQYF	TGTGCCAGCAGCGTGGGACTTTTTTCAGATACGCAGTATTTT
TRBJ1-5	NA	TRBV28	NA	CASRSPTGSDQPQHF	TGTGCCAGCCGGAGCCCAACAGGGTCCGATCAGCCCCAGCATTTT
TRBJ2-7	NA	TRBV27	NA	CASSYRRAFYEQYF	TGTGCCAGCAGTTATCGGAGGGCCTTCTACGAGCAGTACTTC
TRBJ2-3	NA	TRBV5-1	TRBD2	CASSLLAGAEDTQYF	TGCGCCAGCAGCTTACTAGCGGGGGCAGAGGATACGCAGTATTTT
TRBJ2-7	NA	TRBV7-9	TRBD2	CASSHTGTSGGGSYEQYF	TGTGCCAGCAGTCATACCGGGACTAGCGGAGGGGGTTCCTACGAGCAGTACTTC
TRBJ2-3	NA	TRBV9	TRBD2	CASSAVGTSGSTTQYF	TGTGCCAGCAGCGCGGTGGGGACTAGCGGGAGTACGACGCAGTATTTT
TRBJ2-6	NA	TRBV15	NA	CATSRDKSGANVLTF	TGTGCCACCAGCAGGGACAAATCTGGGGCCAACGTCCTGACTTTC
TRBJ2-7	NA	TRBV5-6	NA	CASTSQVLSYEQYF	TGTGCCAGCACATCCCAGGTTCTTTCCTACGAGCAGTACTTC
TRBJ2-1	NA	TRBV7-3	TRBD2	CASSSTSGRWDEQFF	TGTGCCAGCAGTTCTACTAGCGGGAGGTGGGATGAGCAGTTCTTC
TRBJ2-4	NA	TRBV21-1	NA	CASSPPWGQGNAKNIQYF	NA
TRBJ1-2	NA	TRBV7-9	NA	CASSLEVGDGYTF	TGTGCCAGCAGCTTAGAGGTCGGGGATGGCTACACCTTC
TRBJ2-7	NA	TRBV9	TRBD2	CASSAHPSGSYEQYF	TGTGCCAGCAGCGCCCACCCTAGCGGCTCCTACGAGCAGTACTTC
TRBJ2-1	NA	TRBV30	NA	CAWSVGTSLYNEQFF	TGTGCCTGGAGTGTCGGGACAAGCCTCTACAATGAGCAGTTCTTC
TRBJ1-5	NA	TRBV27	NA	CASSSRGSLVQPQHF	TGTGCCAGCAGTTCCAGGGGAAGTTTGGTTCAGCCCCAGCATTTT
TRBJ1-5	NA	TRBV6-5	NA	CASSKLQGSNQPQHF	TGTGCCAGCAGTAAACTCCAGGGGAGCAATCAGCCCCAGCATTTT
TRBJ1-1	NA	TRBV5-1	NA	CASSLLQGNTEAFF	TGCGCCAGCAGCTTGTTACAGGGGAACACTGAAGCTTTCTTT
TRBJ2-7	NA	TRBV2	NA	CASSEAIREGEQYF	TGTGCCAGCAGTGAAGCCATCCGCGAGGGCGAGCAGTACTTC
TRBJ2-1	NA	TRBV9	TRBD2	CASSVRTSGSNEQFF	TGTGCCAGCAGCGTCAGGACTAGCGGGAGTAATGAGCAGTTCTTC
TRBJ2-3	NA	TRBV2	TRBD2	CAVYGGVGTDTQYF	TGTGCCGTATACGGGGGGGTCGGCACAGATACGCAGTATTTT
TRBJ1-6	once	TRBV6-5	TRBD1	CASTRDSNSPLHF	TGTGCCAGCACCCGGGACAGTAATTCACCCCTCCACTTT